This T cell receptor (beta chain) was captured by sequencing in a study of post-analysis software for immune sequencing data. Study-level points and caveats: Controls showed significantly higher normalized Chao1 diversity than did multiple sclerosis patients. Patients showed TRBV5-6, TRBV5-1 and TRBV20-1 among about five TRBV segments more frequent than in controls.

A word on this clonotype: Its antigen is not identified.

This CDR3 has 15 amino acids. The V and J ends lost 5 bases and 3 bases, in that order; junction bases with no gene match: 6. Unique-molecular-identifier-tagged TCR beta cDNA libraries were used. TCRdb independently ran MiXCR on the PCR reads; one entry per CDR3 protein. The sample has 350,000 to 450,000 distinct CDR3 sequences; 35% to 45% are singletons. Sequenced sample: blood. The sequence was collected from a girl aged 2 to 9 with multiple sclerosis. V and J are TRBV12-3 or TRBV12-4 and TRBJ2-7; the match to TRBD2 covers 11 bases. Here the CDR3 DNA reads TGTGCCAGCAGTCCGACCACTAGCGGGAGCTACGAGCAGTACTTC. The encoded protein is CASSPTTSGSYEQYF.